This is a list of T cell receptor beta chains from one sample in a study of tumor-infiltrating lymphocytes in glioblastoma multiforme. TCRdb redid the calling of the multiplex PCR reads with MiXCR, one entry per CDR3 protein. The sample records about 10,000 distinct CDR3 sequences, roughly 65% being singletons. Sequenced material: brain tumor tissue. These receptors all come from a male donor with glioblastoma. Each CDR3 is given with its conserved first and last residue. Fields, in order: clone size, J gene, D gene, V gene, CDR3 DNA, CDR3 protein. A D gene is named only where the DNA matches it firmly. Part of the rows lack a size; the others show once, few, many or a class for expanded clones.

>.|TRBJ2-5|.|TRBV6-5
TGTGCCTGCAGTCTAGACGGGACAAGGGGAGAGACCCAGTACTTC
CACSLDGTRGETQYF
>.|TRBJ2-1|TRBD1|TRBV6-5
TGTGCCAGCAGTTACGAAGGGGGCTTAATCAATGAGCAGTTCTTC
CASSYEGGLINEQFF
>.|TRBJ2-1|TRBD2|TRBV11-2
TGTGCCAGCAGCCGACGGGGACGGGGGGTCCAGAGCTCCCATAATGAGCAGTTCTTC
CASSRRGRGVQSSHNEQFF
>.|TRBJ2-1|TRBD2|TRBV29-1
TGCAGCGTTGAGGGACTAGCGGGGTTCAATGAGCAGTTCTTC
CSVEGLAGFNEQFF
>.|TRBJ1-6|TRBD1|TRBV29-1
TGCATCGTTGCCAGGGACAGAGAATCACTCCTTCACTTT
CIVARDRESLLHF
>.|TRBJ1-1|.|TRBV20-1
TGCAGTGCGCGGGGAGGGGTGACTGAAGCCTTCTTT
CSARGGVTEAFF
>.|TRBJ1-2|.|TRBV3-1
TGTGCCAGCAGCCCTCTTGATACTCCCTATGGCTACACCTTC
CASSPLDTPYGYTF
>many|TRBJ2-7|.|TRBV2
TGTGCCAGCAGCGCCGCACAGATTGTCGACGAGCAGTACTTC
CASSAAQIVDEQYF
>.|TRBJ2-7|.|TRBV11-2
TGTGCCAGCAGCTCGGGGCGGGGGCCTTTCTACGAGCAGTACTTC
CASSSGRGPFYEQYF
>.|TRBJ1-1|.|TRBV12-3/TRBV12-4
TGTGCCAGCAGTTTAGGGGCAATAGATAGTGCTGAAGCTTTCTTT
CASSLGAIDSAEAFF
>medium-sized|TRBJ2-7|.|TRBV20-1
TGCAGTGCTAGCCACCCGCAAAAATACGAGCAGTACTTC
CSASHPQKYEQYF
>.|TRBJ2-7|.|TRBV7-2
TGTGCCAGCACCGCCATTAGGGTGGGTTACGAGCAGAACTTC
CASTAIRVGYEQNF
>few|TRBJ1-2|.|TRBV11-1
TGTGCCAGCAGGGATCTCAGACAGGCGAATGACTATGGCTACACCTTC
CASRDLRQANDYGYTF
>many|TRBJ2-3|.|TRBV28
TGTGCCAGCAGTTTATGGTCGGACAGCCGCACAGATACGCAGTATTTT
CASSLWSDSRTDTQYF
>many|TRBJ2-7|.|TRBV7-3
TGTGCCAGCAGCTTAGGGGTGGGGCACGAGCAGTACTTC
CASSLGVGHEQYF
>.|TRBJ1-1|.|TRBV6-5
TGTGCCAGTAGTTACTCGTTCCATAACACTGAAGCTTTCTTT
CASSYSFHNTEAFF
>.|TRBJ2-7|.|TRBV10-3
TGTGCCATCAGTGAGAGGATTGGGGGATACGAGCAGTACTTC
CAISERIGGYEQYF
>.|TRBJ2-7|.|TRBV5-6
TGTGCCAGCAGCTTGAACCCATCGGGATGGAACGAGCAGTACTTC
CASSLNPSGWNEQYF
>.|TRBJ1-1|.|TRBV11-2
TGTGCCAGCAGCTTAATTAGCGGACAGCCACCTGAAGCTTTCTTT
CASSLISGQPPEAFF